These 19 T cell receptor beta chains originate from one sample sequenced in a study of T-cell reconstitution after alpha-beta-depleted transplantation in children. This sample's TCRbeta library carried unique molecular identifier barcodes. TCRdb independently ran MiXCR on the PCR reads; one entry per CDR3 protein. The table has about 540,000 distinct CDR3 sequences, around 17% seen once. Here the sequenced sample was PBMCs from the stem cell graft donor, taken from the stem cell graft. These receptors were obtained from a human donor who donated a stem cell graft to a child with acute lymphoblastic leukemia.

The V call is TRBV12-3 or TRBV12-4, the J call TRBJ2-2; a weak D match, TRBD2 (5 bases). Trimming removed 5 bases from V and 4 bases from J, with 17 bases in between. The CDR3 is 16 amino acids. The DNA of the CDR3 is TGTGCCAGCAGTCCTCTCGGGGTTTGGGGCACCGGGGAGCTGTTTTTT. It is translated as CASSPLGVWGTGELFF.

This rearrangement joins TRBV25-1 to TRBJ2-3; 7 bases are shared with TRBD2. CDR1 and CDR2 (germline): MGHDK, SYGVNS. Trimming took 5 bases from V and 1 from J; bases not matched to a gene: 6. The CDR3 is 15 amino acids. The CDR3 bases are TGTGCCAGCAGTTGGAGCGGGATAGGCACAGATACGCAGTATTTT. This translates into CASSWSGIGTDTQYF.

This clonotype has a handful of counts. V and J are TRBV6-1 and TRBJ1-1, with D hard to call. The CDR3 covers 14 residues. V lost 6 bases to trimming and J lost 0 bases, with 11 bases between them. CDR1 and CDR2 from the germline V gene are MNHNS and SASEGT. The CDR3 sequence is CASRTPGMNTEAFF. CDR3 DNA sequence: TGTGCCAGCAGGACTCCTGGCATGAACACTGAAGCTTTCTTT.

A single count supports this clonotype. The rearrangement uses TRBV30 and TRBJ1-5, with TRBD1 as a possible D gene (5 bases). CDR3 length equals 15 residues. V lost 0 bases to trimming and J lost 4 bases, with 13 bases between them. The germline CDR1 and CDR2 sequences are GTSNPN and SVGIG (reference sequence). The CDR3 nucleotides read TGTGCCTGGAGTGTACTGAACAGGCCGAATCAGCCCCAGCATTTT. Amino acid sequence: CAWSVLNRPNQPQHF.

This clonotype was counted ten times or more. This rearrangement joins TRBV7-9 to TRBJ2-3; 10 bases are shared with TRBD1. V lost 7 bases and J lost 3; bases outside the gene matches: 7. Germline values: CDR1 SEHNR, CDR2 FQNEAQ (reference sequence). The CDR3 is 15 residues long. In DNA form, the CDR3 reads TGTGCCAGCACCCTGGACAGGGGGAGGACAGATACGCAGTATTTT. The encoded protein is CASTLDRGRTDTQYF.

The chain has TRBV10-2 and TRBJ1-1, with D possibly being TRBD1 (5 bases). Between the trimmed V and J ends, which lost 3 bases and 3 bases, there was a span of 8 bases. The CDR3 runs 13 residues. The germline V gene encodes CDR1 WSHSY and CDR2 SAAADI. The CDR3 DNA sequence: TGCGCCAGCAGTGAAGGGGTAGACACTGAAGCTTTCTTT. Its protein is CASSEGVDTEAFF.

The V gene is TRBV4-2, the J gene TRBJ2-3; 10 bases map to TRBD2. Germline V CDR1 and CDR2: LGHNA, YNFKEQ. There are 17 residues in the CDR3. The J segment lost 6 bases and the V segment lost 3 bases, leaving 12 bases of the junction unmatched. The CDR3 sequence: CASSHVGASGRLDTQYF. CDR3 nucleotides: TGTGCCAGCAGCCACGTTGGGGCTAGCGGGAGACTGGATACGCAGTATTTT.

The chain uses TRBV7-2 and TRBJ2-7; 9 bases are a match to TRBD2. The CDR3 covers 14 residues. Germline CDR1 is SGHTA and CDR2 is FQGNSA. The V segment lost 5 bases and the J segment 7 bases; nucleotides outside the gene matches: 9. The chain's CDR3 is CASSHLAGAGEQYF. The CDR3 DNA sequence: TGTGCCAGCAGCCACTTAGCGGGAGCGGGGGAGCAGTACTTC.

The chain couples TRBV5-1 to TRBJ2-3, with TRBD2 matching 8 bases. CDR1 SGHRS and CDR2 YFSETQ come from the germline V gene. J lost 1 base, V lost 0 bases, and 1 base had no gene match. The CDR3 totals 15 residues. As DNA, the CDR3 is TGCGCCAGCAGCTTGGTTAGCGGGGGCACAGATACGCAGTATTTT. Translating it yields CASSLVSGGTDTQYF.

The V and J genes are TRBV4-1 and TRBJ1-1, with D possibly matching TRBD1 (5 bases). Trimming removed 0 bases at V and 5 bases at J, with 16 bases between. This CDR3 spans 16 amino acids. CDR1 is MGHRA, CDR2 YSYEKL, per germline. CDR3 loop: CASSQDGALRGTEAFF. The CDR3 bases are TGCGCCAGCAGCCAAGATGGGGCCCTCCGGGGAACTGAAGCTTTCTTT.

In this sample, this clonotype turned up a few times. In DNA, the CDR3 is TGCAGTTCAGAGAGGGACCTAGCGGGGTCCCCACACAATGAGCAGTTCTTC. Its protein product is CSSERDLAGSPHNEQFF. The chain is built from TRBV20-1 and TRBJ2-1; 9 bases are shared with TRBD2. The V and J ends lost 8 bases and 5 bases, in that order; junction bases with no gene match: 19. The germline CDR1 and CDR2 sequences are DFQATT and SNEGSKA (reference sequence). The CDR3 is made up of 17 amino acids.

This clonotype was seen only a few times. The gene calls are TRBV5-1 and TRBJ2-7; D gene unclear. V lost 3 bases, J lost 0 bases, and 13 bases lay in between. This CDR3 contains 15 residues. Germline CDR1 reads SGHRS; CDR2 reads YFSETQ. CDR3 loop: CASSWNHRASYEQYF. In DNA, the CDR3 is TGCGCCAGCAGCTGGAACCACCGGGCCTCCTACGAGCAGTACTTC. Filled out from reference TRBV5-1 and TRBJ2-7, the complete variable domain reads KAGVTQTPRYLIKTRGQQVTLSCSPISGHRSVSWYQQTPGQGLQFLFEYFSETQRNKGNFPGRFSGRQFSNSRSEMNVSTLELGDSALYLCASSWNHRASYEQYFGPGTRLTVT.

This clonotype turned up a few times. This sequence joins TRBV5-1 and TRBJ1-6, with D perhaps TRBD1 (6 bases). This CDR3 is built from 15 residues. CDR1 is SGHRS and CDR2 is YFSETQ in the germline V gene. V was trimmed by 4 bases and J by 5 bases, leaving 13 bases between them. The CDR3 protein is CASSKQGMDNSPLHF. The CDR3 bases are TGCGCCAGCAGCAAACAGGGCATGGATAATTCACCCCTCCACTTT.

This clonotype has more than one count but fewer than ten. The chain has TRBV5-5 and TRBJ2-7, with 8 positions matching TRBD2. The germline V gene encodes CDR1 SGHKS and CDR2 YYEKEE (reference sequence). The V gene end was trimmed by 5 bases and the J gene end by 5 bases; junction bases not matched to a gene: 9. The CDR3 runs to 14 residues. The CDR3 region has the DNA TGTGCCAGCAGGTTCGGGGGGGGATATGACGAGCAGTACTTC. Translated: CASRFGGGYDEQYF.

CDR3 in amino acids: CASSWTSGRVLSGDQFF. CDR3 DNA sequence: TGTGCCAGCAGCTGGACTAGCGGGAGGGTGTTGAGCGGGGACCAGTTCTTC. V gene TRBV7-9 combines with J gene TRBJ2-1; 15 bases line up with TRBD2. Per the germline V gene, CDR1 is SEHNR and CDR2 is FQNEAQ (reference sequence). This CDR3 contains 17 residues. The V segment lost 4 bases and the J segment 13 bases; nucleotides outside the gene matches: 14.

This clonotype showed up just a few times. The chain recombines TRBV12-3 or TRBV12-4 with TRBJ2-1; D is perhaps TRBD2 (6 bases). V was pared by 2 bases and J by 6 bases, with 17 bases between. The CDR3 covers 16 residues. CDR3 protein: CASSLSAREPGNEQFF. As DNA, the CDR3 is TGTGCCAGCAGTTTATCGGCCCGGGAGCCCGGCAATGAGCAGTTCTTC.

This clonotype turned up a few times. Here the CDR3 DNA reads TGTGCCAGCAGCAACTCCGGGACAGCGAGCTCCTACAATGAGCAGTTCTTC. Protein: CASSNSGTASSYNEQFF. The chain combines TRBV4-2 with TRBJ2-1, with 7 positions matching TRBD1. CDR3 size: 17 residues. Per germline, CDR1 LGHNA and CDR2 YNFKEQ. J lost 0 bases, V lost 5 bases, and 10 bases had no gene match.

The genes are TRBV11-2 and TRBJ2-7, with D perhaps TRBD1 (6 bases). This CDR3 region has 14 residues. Germline CDR1 and CDR2: SGHAT and FQNNGV. The V end lost 7 bases, the J end lost 3 bases, and 16 bases lay between the germline ends. The DNA of the CDR3 is TGTGCCAGCAACGTTGGGGGCGACGGCTACGAGCAGTACTTC. Translating gives CASNVGGDGYEQYF.

This chain connects TRBV7-9 to TRBJ2-1; TRBD2 matches 14 bases. The CDR3 sequence is 17 residues long. Losses at the gene ends were 3 bases for V and 7 bases for J; bases not matched to a gene: 8. Germline V gene sequence: CDR1 SEHNR, CDR2 FQNEAQ (reference sequence). The CDR3 DNA sequence: TGTGCCAGCAGCTTGGGGACTAGCGGGAGAAGGGGGAATGAGCAGTTCTTC. It codes for CASSLGTSGRRGNEQFF.